The clone carrying this T cell receptor (beta chain) was seen repeatedly, ten times or more. Its antigen is undetermined. Authors of the study amplified TCR beta CDR3 regions from RNA transcripts. TCR CDR3 underwent first-round RT-PCR with the HTBI primer set. TCRdb called the multiplex PCR reads again in MiXCR, with one record for every CDR3 protein. The table includes approximately 700,000 distinct CDR3 sequences, roughly 45% detected once. The record originates from a study of T cells in Graves' hyperthyroidism and ophthalmopathy. General study findings and limits: Most clonotypes that expanded in the thyroid above 0.001 also showed up in blood. Ophthalmopathy was model-predicted a median 6.5 months pre-onset. From stable hyperthyroidism, ophthalmopathy was set apart by a 13 V-J model.

V dropped 3 bases and J dropped 0 bases, with 12 bases sitting between them. This CDR3 has 16 amino acids. CDR1 and CDR2 from the germline V gene are LNHDA and SQIVND (reference sequence). Used for diagnoses were clinical symptoms, serum thyroxine and TRAb, thyroid ultrasound and orbital computed tomography. This chain links TRBV19 with TRBJ1-3; tentatively, D is TRBD1 (6 bases). The clonotype originates from an adult man with Graves' disease, either hyperthyroidism or ophthalmopathy (not recorded which). Source material: peripheral blood or thyroid tissue (not recorded which). This chain's CDR3 is CASSIAGQYSGNTIYF. CDR3 coding DNA: TGTGCCAGTAGTATCGCCGGACAGTACTCTGGAAACACCATATATTTT. Looking up the rest from reference TRBV19 and TRBJ1-3 gives the full variable domain: DGGITQSPKYLFRKEGQNVTLSCEQNLNHDAMYWYRQDPGQGLRLIYYSQIVNDFQKGDIAEGYSVSREKKESFPLTVTSAQKNPTAFYLCASSIAGQYSGNTIYFGEGSWLTVV.